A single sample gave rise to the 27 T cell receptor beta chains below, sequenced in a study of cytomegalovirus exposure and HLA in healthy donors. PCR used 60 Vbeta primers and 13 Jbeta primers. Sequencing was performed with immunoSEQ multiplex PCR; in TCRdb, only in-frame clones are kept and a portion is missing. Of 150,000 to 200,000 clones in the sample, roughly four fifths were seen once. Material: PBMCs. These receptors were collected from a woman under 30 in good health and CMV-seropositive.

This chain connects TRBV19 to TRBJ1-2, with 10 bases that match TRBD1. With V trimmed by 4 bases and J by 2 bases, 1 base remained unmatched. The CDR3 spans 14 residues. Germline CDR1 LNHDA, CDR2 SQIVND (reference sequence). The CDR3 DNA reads TGTGCCAGTAGTACGGGACAGGGGAACTATGGCTACACCTTC. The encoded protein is CASSTGQGNYGYTF.

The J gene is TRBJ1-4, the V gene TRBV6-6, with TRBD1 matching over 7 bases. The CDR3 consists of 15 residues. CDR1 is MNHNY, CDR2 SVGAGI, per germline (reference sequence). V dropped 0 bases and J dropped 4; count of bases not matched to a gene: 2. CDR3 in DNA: TGTGCCAGCAGTTACTCAGGGGGCGTTAATGAAAAACTGTTTTTT. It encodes CASSYSGGVNEKLFF.

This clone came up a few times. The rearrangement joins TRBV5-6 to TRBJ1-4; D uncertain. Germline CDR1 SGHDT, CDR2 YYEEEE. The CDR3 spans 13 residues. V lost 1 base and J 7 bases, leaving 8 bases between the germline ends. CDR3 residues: CASSLSGSEKLFF. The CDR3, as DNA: TGTGCCAGCAGCTTGAGCGGCTCTGAAAAACTGTTTTTT.

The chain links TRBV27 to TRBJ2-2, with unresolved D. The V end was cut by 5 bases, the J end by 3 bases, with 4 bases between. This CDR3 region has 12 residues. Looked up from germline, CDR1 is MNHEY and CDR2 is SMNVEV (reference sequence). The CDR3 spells CASSPYTGELFF. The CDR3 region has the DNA TGTGCCAGCAGTCCCTACACCGGGGAGCTGTTTTTT.

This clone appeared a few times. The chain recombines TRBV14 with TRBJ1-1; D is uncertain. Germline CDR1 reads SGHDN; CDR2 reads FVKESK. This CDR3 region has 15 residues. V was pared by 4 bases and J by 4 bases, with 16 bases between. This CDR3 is CASSPLLVGSTEAFF. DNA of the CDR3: TGTGCCAGCAGCCCACTCTTGGTCGGGTCCACTGAAGCTTTCTTT. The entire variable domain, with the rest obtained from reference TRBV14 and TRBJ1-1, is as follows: EAGVTQFPSHSVIEKGQTVTLRCDPISGHDNLYWYRRVMGKEIKFLLHFVKESKQDESGMPNNRFLAERTGGTYSTLKVQPAELEDSGVYFCASSPLLVGSTEAFFGQGTRLTVV.

The CDR3 is CASSSGLYTDTQYF. Here the CDR3 DNA reads TGTGCCAGTAGTAGCGGACTTTACACAGATACGCAGTATTTT. The rearrangement uses TRBV19 and TRBJ2-3; tentatively, D is TRBD2 (5 bases). Looked up from germline, CDR1 is LNHDA and CDR2 is SQIVND (reference sequence). Trimming stripped 4 bases from V and 2 bases from J, with 10 bases between. The length of the CDR3 is 14 residues.

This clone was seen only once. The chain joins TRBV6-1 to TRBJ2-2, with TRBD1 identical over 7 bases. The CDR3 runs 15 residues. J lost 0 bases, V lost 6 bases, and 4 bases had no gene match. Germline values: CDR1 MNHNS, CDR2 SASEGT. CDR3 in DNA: TGTGCCAGCAGCACAGACAGGGCGAACACCGGGGAGCTGTTTTTT. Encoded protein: CASSTDRANTGELFF.

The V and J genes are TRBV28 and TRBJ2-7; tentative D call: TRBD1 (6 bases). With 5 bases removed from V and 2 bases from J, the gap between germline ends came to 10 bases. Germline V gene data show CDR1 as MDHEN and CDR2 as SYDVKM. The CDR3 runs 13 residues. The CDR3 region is CASSPKGAYEQYF. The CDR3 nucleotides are TGTGCCAGCAGTCCGAAGGGGGCCTACGAGCAGTACTTC.

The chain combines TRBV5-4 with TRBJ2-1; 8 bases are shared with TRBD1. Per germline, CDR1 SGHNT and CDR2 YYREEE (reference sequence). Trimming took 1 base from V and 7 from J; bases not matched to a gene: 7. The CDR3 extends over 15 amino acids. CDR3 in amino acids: CASSLRQGSGNEQFF. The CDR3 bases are TGTGCCAGCAGCTTGCGACAGGGGAGTGGGAATGAGCAGTTCTTC.

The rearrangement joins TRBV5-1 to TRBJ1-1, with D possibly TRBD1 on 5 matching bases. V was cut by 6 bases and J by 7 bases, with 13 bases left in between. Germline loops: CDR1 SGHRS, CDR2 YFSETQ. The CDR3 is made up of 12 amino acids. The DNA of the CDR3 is TGCGCCAGCACTGCCGATGACAGTGAAGCTTTCTTT. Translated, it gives CASTADDSEAFF.

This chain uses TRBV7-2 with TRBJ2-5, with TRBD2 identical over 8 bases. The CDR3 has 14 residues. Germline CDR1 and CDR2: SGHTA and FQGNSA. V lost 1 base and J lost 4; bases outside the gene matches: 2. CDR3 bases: TGTGCCAGCAGCTTAGGTCGGGAGGGAGAGACCCAGTACTTC. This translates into CASSLGREGETQYF.

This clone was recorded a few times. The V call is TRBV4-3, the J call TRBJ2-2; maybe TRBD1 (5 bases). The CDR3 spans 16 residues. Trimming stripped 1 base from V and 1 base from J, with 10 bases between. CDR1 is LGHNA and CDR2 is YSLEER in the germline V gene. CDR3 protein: CASSQGPQVNTGELFF. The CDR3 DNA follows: TGCGCCAGCAGCCAAGGACCACAGGTGAACACCGGGGAGCTGTTTTTT.

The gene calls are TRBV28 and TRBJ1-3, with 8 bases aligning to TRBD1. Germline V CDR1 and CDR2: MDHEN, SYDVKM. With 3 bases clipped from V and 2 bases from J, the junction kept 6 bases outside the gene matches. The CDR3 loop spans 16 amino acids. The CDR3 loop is CASSFYQGATGNTIYF. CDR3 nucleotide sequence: TGTGCCAGCAGTTTTTATCAGGGGGCGACTGGAAACACCATATATTTT.

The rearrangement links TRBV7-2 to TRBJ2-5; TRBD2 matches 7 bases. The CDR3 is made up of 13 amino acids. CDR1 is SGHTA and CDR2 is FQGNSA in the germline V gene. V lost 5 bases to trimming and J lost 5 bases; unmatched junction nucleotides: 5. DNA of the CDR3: TGTGCCAGCAGCCTAGGACTAGGGGAGACCCAGTACTTC. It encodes CASSLGLGETQYF.

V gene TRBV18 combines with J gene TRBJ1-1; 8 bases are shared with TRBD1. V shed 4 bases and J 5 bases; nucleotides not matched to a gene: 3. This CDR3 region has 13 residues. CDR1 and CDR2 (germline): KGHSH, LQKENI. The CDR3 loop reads CASSLDRVTEAFF. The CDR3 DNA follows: TGTGCCAGCTCACTGGACAGGGTGACTGAAGCTTTCTTT.

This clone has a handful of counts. This CDR3 is CSVDPGQGTVKLFF. CDR3 sequence (DNA): TGCAGCGTTGATCCGGGACAGGGGACGGTAAAACTGTTTTTT. The chain has TRBV29-1 and TRBJ1-4; TRBD1 agrees at 10 bases. J gave up 10 bases and V 3 bases, and 8 bases lay outside the gene matches. The germline V gene has CDR1 SQVTM and CDR2 ANQGSEA. This CDR3 spans 14 amino acids.

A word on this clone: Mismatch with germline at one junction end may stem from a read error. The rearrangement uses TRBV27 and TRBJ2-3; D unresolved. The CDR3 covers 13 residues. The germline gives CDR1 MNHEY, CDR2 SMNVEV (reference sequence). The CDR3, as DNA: TGTGCCAGCAGTAAGTTGATCGCAGATATGCAGTATTTT. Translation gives CASSKLIADMQYF.

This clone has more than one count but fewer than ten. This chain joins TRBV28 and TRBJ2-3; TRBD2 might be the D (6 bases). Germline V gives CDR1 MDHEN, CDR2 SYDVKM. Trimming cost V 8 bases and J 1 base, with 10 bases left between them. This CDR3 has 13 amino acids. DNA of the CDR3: TGTGCCAGCGGTTGGGGGGGCACAGATACGCAGTATTTT. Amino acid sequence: CASGWGGTDTQYF.

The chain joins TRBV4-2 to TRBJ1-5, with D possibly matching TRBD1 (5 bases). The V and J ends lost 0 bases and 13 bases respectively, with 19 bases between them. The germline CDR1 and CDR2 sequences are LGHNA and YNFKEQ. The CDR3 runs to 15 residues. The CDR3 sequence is CASSQEGGYPPVQHF. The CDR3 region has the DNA TGTGCCAGCAGCCAAGAGGGGGGTTATCCGCCCGTACAGCATTTT.

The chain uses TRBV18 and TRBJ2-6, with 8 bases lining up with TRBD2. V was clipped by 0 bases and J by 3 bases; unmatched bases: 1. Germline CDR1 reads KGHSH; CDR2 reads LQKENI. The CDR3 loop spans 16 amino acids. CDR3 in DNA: TGTGCCAGCTCACCACCGGGACTAGATGGGGCCAACGTCCTGACTTTC. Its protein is CASSPPGLDGANVLTF.

Written as DNA, the CDR3 is TGTGCCAGCAGCACCACAGAGAACACTGAAGCTTTCTTT. Encoded protein: CASSTTENTEAFF. V and J are TRBV28 and TRBJ1-1; D is ambiguous. CDR3 size: 13 residues. V lost 6 bases to trimming and J lost 1 base, with 9 bases between them. The germline gives CDR1 MDHEN, CDR2 SYDVKM. Variable domain in full (rest from reference TRBV28 and TRBJ1-1): DVKVTQSSRYLVKRTGEKVFLECVQDMDHENMFWYRQDPGLGLRLIYFSYDVKMKEKGDIPEGYSVSREKKERFSLILESASTNQTSMYLCASSTTENTEAFFGQGTRLTVV.

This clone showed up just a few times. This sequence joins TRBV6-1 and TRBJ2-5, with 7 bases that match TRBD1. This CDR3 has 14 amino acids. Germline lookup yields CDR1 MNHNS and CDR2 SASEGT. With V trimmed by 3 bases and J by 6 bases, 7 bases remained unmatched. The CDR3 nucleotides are TGTGCCAGCAGTGACTACAGGGGTTTTCAGACCCAGTACTTC. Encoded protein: CASSDYRGFQTQYF.

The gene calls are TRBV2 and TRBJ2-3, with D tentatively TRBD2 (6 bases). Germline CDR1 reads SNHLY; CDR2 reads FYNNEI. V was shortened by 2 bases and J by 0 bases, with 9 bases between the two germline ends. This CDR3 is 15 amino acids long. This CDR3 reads CASSEPRDSTDTQYF. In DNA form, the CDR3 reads TGTGCCAGCAGTGAACCGCGGGATAGCACAGATACGCAGTATTTT.

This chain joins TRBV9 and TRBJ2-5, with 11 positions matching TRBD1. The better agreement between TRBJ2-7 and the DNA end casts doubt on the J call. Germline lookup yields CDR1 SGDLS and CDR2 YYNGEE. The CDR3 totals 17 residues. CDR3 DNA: TGTGCCAGCAGCGTAGGGACAGGGGGCGAGAGCTCCTACGAGCAGTACTTC. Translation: CASSVGTGGESSYEQYF.

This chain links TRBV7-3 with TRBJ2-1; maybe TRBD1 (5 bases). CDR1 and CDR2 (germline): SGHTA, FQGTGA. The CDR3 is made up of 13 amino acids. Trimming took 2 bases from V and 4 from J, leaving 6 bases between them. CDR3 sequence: CASSLQGYNEQFF. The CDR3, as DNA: TGTGCCAGCAGCTTACAGGGTTACAATGAGCAGTTCTTC. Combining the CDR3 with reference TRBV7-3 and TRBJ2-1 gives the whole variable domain GAGVSQTPSNKVTEKGKYVELRCDPISGHTALYWYRQSLGQGPEFLIYFQGTGAADDSGLPNDRFFAVRPEGSVSTLKIQRTERGDSAVYLCASSLQGYNEQFFGPGTRLTVL.

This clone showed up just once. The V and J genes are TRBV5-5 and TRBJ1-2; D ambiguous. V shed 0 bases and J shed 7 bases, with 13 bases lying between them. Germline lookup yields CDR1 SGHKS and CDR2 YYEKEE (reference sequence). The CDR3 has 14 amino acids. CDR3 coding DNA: TGTGCCAGCAGCTTGGCCTTAGGTCGGGGTGGCTACACCTTC. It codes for CASSLALGRGGYTF.

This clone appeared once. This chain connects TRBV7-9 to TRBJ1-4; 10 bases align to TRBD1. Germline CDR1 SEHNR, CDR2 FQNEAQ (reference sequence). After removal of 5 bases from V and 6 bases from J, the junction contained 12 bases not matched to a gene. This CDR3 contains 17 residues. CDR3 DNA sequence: TGTGCCAGCAGCCACCCGGGACAGGGGTCATCGGATGAAAAACTGTTTTTT. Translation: CASSHPGQGSSDEKLFF. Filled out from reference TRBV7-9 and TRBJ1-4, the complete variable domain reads DTGVSQNPRHKITKRGQNVTFRCDPISEHNRLYWYRQTLGQGPEFLTYFQNEAQLEKSRLLSDRFSAERPKGSFSTLEIQRTEQGDSAMYLCASSHPGQGSSDEKLFFGSGTQLSVL.